These T cell receptor beta chains were read from a single sample in a study of T-cell reconstitution after alpha-beta-depleted transplantation in children. In TCRdb, the PCR reads were re-called with MiXCR into one record per CDR3 protein. The profile shows about a million distinct CDR3 sequences, about 29% of them singletons. The starting material was PBMCs, mostly from graft donor cells, obtained 360 days after TCRalphabeta/CD19-depleted stem cell transplant. The receptors shown here come from a boy in the first two years of life who had a stem cell transplant for SCID, so the T cells may come from the graft donor. Both conserved end residues are part of each CDR3. D genes are given only for firm matches. Rows may omit the clone size; those that give it use once, few, many or a size class.

d_gene	v_gene	abundance	j_gene	CDR3aa	CDR3nt
TRBD1	TRBV5-1	few	TRBJ2-7	CASSKTGGRYEQYF	TGCGCCAGCAGTAAAACAGGGGGCCGCTACGAGCAGTACTTC
TRBD1	TRBV11-2	.	TRBJ2-4	CASSETGTGKNIQYF	TGTGCCAGCAGTGAGACCGGGACAGGCAAAAACATTCAGTACTTC
.	TRBV12-3/TRBV12-4	.	TRBJ2-2	CASSAQGTTHTGELFF	TGTGCCAGCAGCGCCCAGGGGACAACTCACACCGGGGAGCTGTTTTTT
.	TRBV5-1	few	TRBJ2-7	CASSTTQGLVEQYF	TGCGCCAGCAGCACTACACAGGGATTGGTCGAGCAGTACTTC
.	TRBV25-1	few	TRBJ2-7	CASSDGGRGEQYF	TGTGCCAGCAGTGACGGAGGGCGGGGCGAGCAGTACTTC
.	TRBV15	.	TRBJ2-1	CATSPRLGLGNEQFF	TGTGCCACCAGTCCCAGACTAGGCTTGGGCAATGAGCAGTTCTTC
.	TRBV28	few	TRBJ1-1	CASSLGTRNTEAFF	TGTGCCAGCAGTTTAGGGACACGGAACACTGAAGCTTTCTTT
TRBD1	TRBV7-2	.	TRBJ2-7	CASSPAQGNYEQYF	TGTGCCAGCAGCCCGGCACAGGGGAACTACGAGCAGTACTTC
TRBD2	TRBV12-3/TRBV12-4	few	TRBJ2-5	CASRISTLAGQETQYF	TGTGCCAGCAGGATTTCGACTCTAGCGGGGCAAGAGACCCAGTACTTC
.	TRBV6-1	.	TRBJ2-6	CASSRGDPGANVLTF	TGTGCCAGCAGTCGTGGGGACCCTGGGGCCAACGTCCTGACTTTC
TRBD2	TRBV9	.	TRBJ2-7	CASSGRSGGDYEQYF	TGTGCCAGCAGCGGCCGCTCTGGGGGGGATTACGAGCAGTACTTC
.	TRBV25-1	few	TRBJ1-1	CASSERTAEGVAFF	TGTGCCAGCAGTGAACGGACTGCGGAGGGTGTAGCTTTCTTT
.	TRBV14	.	TRBJ2-5	CASSQETSQETQYF	TGTGCCAGCAGCCAAGAAACATCCCAAGAGACCCAGTACTTC
.	TRBV5-1	.	TRBJ2-7	CASSLGPRGTEQYF	TGCGCCAGCAGCTTGGGTCCGCGGGGAACCGAGCAGTACTTC
TRBD1	TRBV4-3	few	TRBJ1-5	CASSQDSRQGGQPQHF	TGCGCCAGCAGCCAAGATTCGAGACAGGGGGGACAGCCCCAGCATTTT
TRBD2	TRBV20-1	.	TRBJ2-3	CSATSSGGSPDTQYF	TGCAGTGCTACCTCTAGCGGGGGTTCCCCAGATACGCAGTATTTT
.	TRBV4-1	.	TRBJ1-2	CASSQGGDGNYGYTF	TGCGCCAGCAGCCAAGGCGGGGATGGAAACTATGGCTACACCTTC
.	TRBV28	few	TRBJ1-1	CASSRTLGDTEAFF	TGTGCCAGCAGCCGGACACTCGGGGACACTGAAGCTTTCTTT
.	TRBV10-2	.	TRBJ2-4	CANEIKNIQYF	TGCGCCAACGAGATCAAAAACATTCAGTACTTC
TRBD1	TRBV10-3	few	TRBJ2-6	CAISDTGTGISGANVLTF	TGTGCCATCAGTGACACCGGGACAGGAATCTCTGGGGCCAACGTCCTGACTTTC
.	TRBV12-3/TRBV12-4	.	TRBJ1-1	CASSLGNSRYTEAFF	TGTGCCAGCAGTTTAGGGAATTCAAGGTACACTGAAGCTTTCTTT
TRBD2	TRBV7-8	.	TRBJ2-3	CASSFSRARGAQDTQYF	TGTGCCAGCAGCTTTAGCCGGGCGCGGGGGGCCCAAGATACGCAGTATTTT
.	TRBV5-5	few	TRBJ1-1	CASSLLPRGNTEAFF	TGTGCCAGCAGCTTATTACCCAGAGGGAACACTGAAGCTTTCTTT
.	TRBV18	.	TRBJ2-7	CASSPPQGPSWEQYF	TGTGCCAGCTCACCCCCACAGGGCCCCTCCTGGGAGCAGTACTTC
.	TRBV6-5	.	TRBJ2-1	CASSYRAGLDDNEQFF	TGTGCCAGCAGTTACAGGGCGGGCCTGGACGACAATGAGCAGTTCTTC
.	TRBV5-1	few	TRBJ1-1	CASSLWAIQPKNTEAFF	TGCGCCAGCAGCTTGTGGGCAATCCAACCCAAGAACACTGAAGCTTTCTTT
.	TRBV7-2	once	TRBJ2-5	CASSLVGKAPNF	TGTGCCAGCAGCTTAGTAGGGAAAGCTCCGAACTTC
TRBD2	TRBV12-3/TRBV12-4	.	TRBJ2-1	CASTPTSRNEQFF	TGTGCCAGCACCCCGACTAGCCGAAATGAGCAGTTCTTC
.	TRBV2	.	TRBJ2-2	CASSVLENTGELFF	TGTGCCAGCAGTGTTTTGGAGAACACCGGGGAGCTGTTTTTT
.	TRBV5-1	many	TRBJ2-7	CASSLEQGGYEQYF	TGCGCCAGCAGCTTGGAGCAAGGGGGATACGAGCAGTACTTC
.	TRBV25-1	.	TRBJ1-1	CASSTPANTEAFF	TGTGCCAGCAGTACCCCAGCGAACACTGAAGCTTTCTTT
TRBD1	TRBV11-2	.	TRBJ2-3	CASSSWGDREKDTQYF	TGTGCCAGCAGCTCTTGGGGGGACAGGGAGAAAGATACGCAGTATTTT
.	TRBV5-1	.	TRBJ2-1	CASSLEWASYNEQFF	TGCGCCAGCAGCTTGGAATGGGCCTCGTACAATGAGCAGTTCTTC
.	TRBV10-3	.	TRBJ1-3	CAIGVRSPGNTIYF	TGTGCCATCGGGGTTCGAAGCCCTGGAAACACCATATATTTT
.	TRBV4-2	.	TRBJ2-2	CASSQVQGTGELFF	TGTGCCAGCAGCCAAGTACAGGGCACCGGGGAGCTGTTTTTT
TRBD1	TRBV6-1	.	TRBJ2-1	CASKNRGASYNEQFF	TGTGCCAGCAAGAACAGGGGCGCTTCGTACAATGAGCAGTTCTTC
TRBD1	TRBV18	.	TRBJ2-7	CASSPPGQESGPYEQYF	TGTGCCAGCTCACCACCGGGACAGGAGAGTGGACCCTACGAGCAGTACTTC
.	TRBV5-1	.	TRBJ1-2	CASSLGQEDYGYTF	TGCGCCAGCAGCTTGGGCCAGGAGGACTATGGCTACACCTTC
.	TRBV10-3	few	TRBJ1-3	CAISAHKGGYSGNTIYF	TGTGCCATCAGTGCTCACAAGGGAGGCTACTCTGGAAACACCATATATTTT
.	TRBV7-9	.	TRBJ2-4	CASSWVREDIQYF	TGTGCCAGCAGCTGGGTCAGGGAGGACATTCAGTACTTC
.	TRBV4-3	.	TRBJ1-4	CASSQDRQGPEKLFF	TGCGCCAGCAGCCAAGATCGCCAGGGGCCCGAAAAACTGTTTTTT
.	TRBV11-1	few	TRBJ1-1	CASSPTDTEAFF	TGTGCCAGCAGCCCGACAGACACTGAAGCTTTCTTT
.	TRBV12-3/TRBV12-4	.	TRBJ1-5	CASSFGGRPQHF	TGTGCCAGCAGTTTCGGAGGGCGGCCCCAGCATTTT
.	TRBV11-2	few	TRBJ1-5	CASSLGWEAVGYGQPQHF	TGTGCCAGCAGCTTAGGTTGGGAGGCCGTGGGGTATGGTCAGCCCCAGCATTTT
.	TRBV29-1	.	TRBJ2-5	CRAGRSGETQYF	TGCAGAGCAGGGAGGTCGGGGGAGACCCAGTACTTC
.	TRBV29-1	few	TRBJ2-7	CSGRGEPFSSEQYF	TGCAGCGGGCGGGGCGAACCTTTTTCGTCCGAGCAGTACTTC
TRBD1	TRBV28	few	TRBJ1-5	CASSFTGAIQPQHF	TGTGCCAGCAGTTTCACAGGGGCCATACAGCCCCAGCATTTT
.	TRBV5-5	.	TRBJ2-2	CASSLGKQSKNTGELFF	TGTGCCAGCAGCTTGGGGAAGCAGAGTAAGAACACCGGGGAGCTGTTTTTT
TRBD1	TRBV2	.	TRBJ1-2	CASRTGTVTNYGYTF	TGTGCCAGCAGAACCGGGACAGTCACTAACTATGGCTACACCTTC
.	TRBV7-9	.	TRBJ2-5	CASSLPDNQETQYF	TGTGCCAGCAGCTTACCAGACAACCAAGAGACCCAGTACTTC
.	TRBV12-3/TRBV12-4	few	TRBJ2-2	CASTSPGTGELFF	TGTGCCAGCACCTCTCCCGGGACCGGGGAGCTGTTTTTT
TRBD2	TRBV11-1	.	TRBJ2-7	CASSRGGGPIYEQYF	TGTGCCAGCAGCCGCGGGGGGGGGCCGATCTACGAGCAGTACTTC
.	TRBV29-1	few	TRBJ2-5	CSVGDGYQETQYF	TGCAGCGTCGGGGACGGGTACCAAGAGACCCAGTACTTC
TRBD1	TRBV12-3/TRBV12-4	few	TRBJ2-3	CATTGTASTDTQYF	TGTGCCACAACGGGGACAGCTAGCACAGATACGCAGTATTTT
.	TRBV19	few	TRBJ2-2	CASRSEPNTGELFF	TGTGCCAGTAGATCGGAACCGAACACCGGGGAGCTGTTTTTT
TRBD1	TRBV5-1	.	TRBJ2-7	CAISSGTGTYEQYF	TGCGCCATCAGCTCCGGGACAGGGACCTACGAGCAGTACTTC
.	TRBV7-9	once	TRBJ2-7	CASSWGDSVYEQYF	TGTGCCAGCAGCTGGGGGGACAGCGTCTACGAGCAGTACTTC
.	TRBV7-8	.	TRBJ2-2	CASSLALRGTGELFF	TGTGCCAGCAGTCTAGCGCTACGGGGGACCGGGGAGCTGTTTTTT
.	TRBV7-2	.	TRBJ2-1	CASSFGPGSYNEQFF	TGTGCCAGCAGCTTTGGCCCGGGCTCCTACAATGAGCAGTTCTTC